This T cell receptor (beta chain) emerged from a study of memory B cells and T cells in multiple sclerosis. Overall study findings and caveats: Clone-set sizes differed between compartments, so shared clonotype counts needed normalization.

Germline CDR1 and CDR2: SEHNR and FQNEAQ (reference sequence). The junction had 12 bases not matched to a gene; V was cut back by 5 bases and J by 5 bases. This CDR3 spans 15 amino acids. Stimulus-free culture yielded autoproliferating CFSE-dim and non-proliferating CFSE-high T cells, each sequenced separately. Pooled replicate wells came from 50 million to 60 million CFSE-labeled PBMCs cultured around seven days without stimulus. PBMCs were labeled with 0.5 uM CFSE and cultured without exogenous stimuli. TCRdb keeps only in-frame clones here, not all; method: immunoSEQ multiplex PCR. The sample contains tens of thousands of clones, more than 70% of which appear only once. About this clone itself: What it recognizes is unknown.

The J gene is TRBJ2-7, the V gene TRBV7-9, with TRBD1 identical over 7 bases. This clonotype was obtained from a human donor with multiple sclerosis. Material for sequencing was PBMCs from blood kept in culture. The CDR3 is CASSRPQGPTDEQYF. Written as DNA, the CDR3 is TGTGCCAGCAGCCGCCCACAGGGGCCTACGGACGAGCAGTACTTC.